This T cell receptor beta chain appears in the sequencing data of a study of blood T cell repertoires in COVID-19. Study information: The samples span acute and convalescent COVID-19 from the United States, Italy and Spain.

Participants spanned ages about 18 to 95 years and resided in 20 to 25 US areas. Clinical histories supplied by participants themselves formed the basis of cohort assignment. Symptom resolution, clearance, or two negative PCRs marked donors in Cohort 3 as recovered. Here immunoSEQ multiplex PCR was the method, and the copy in TCRdb shows in-frame clones only, minus some. The table has about 350,000 clones, roughly 87% seen once. CDR1 is SNHLY and CDR2 is FYNNEI in the germline V gene. J gave up 7 bases and V 6 bases, and 5 bases lay outside the gene matches. The CDR3 has 13 amino acids. The receptor's source is a woman in her 30s who had recovered from COVID-19. The V call is TRBV2, the J call TRBJ2-1; 8 bases line up with TRBD2. Sequenced: PBMCs or T cells enriched from blood (not recorded which). CDR3 amino acids: CASRLSGMNEQFF. The DNA for the CDR3 is TGTGCCAGCAGGCTTAGCGGGATGAATGAGCAGTTCTTC.